The present entry profiles one T cell receptor beta chain with its context. Antigen unknown. The data originate from a study of CD8+CD57+ T cells in acquired aplastic anemia. The overall study: Sorted CD4+ and CD8+ cells yielded DNA averaging around 3.2 ug. General study results and limits: Between the patient and control groups, CD8+ Simpson's diversity did not differ significantly. Overlap between patients and controls comprised roughly 28 CD8+ CDR3 sequences.

Patients who underwent sequencing had shown CD8+CD57+ cell expansion by flow cytometry. The enrolled patients all had severe acquired aplastic anemia. The length of the CDR3 is 15 residues. The V and J ends lost 2 bases and 2 bases respectively, with 11 bases between them. Looked up from germline, CDR1 is KGHDR and CDR2 is SFDVKD. Genomic DNA templated the TCR beta VDJ and CDR3 profiling. TCRdb passed the reads through MiXCR, listing each CDR3 protein once. This table holds 160,000 or so distinct CDR3 sequences, 70% to 80% found once. The rearrangement joins TRBV24-1 to TRBJ2-5; possibly TRBD1 for D (5 bases). This TCR derives from a human donor with aplastic anemia. The sample was sorted CD4+, CD8+, or CD8+CD57+ T cells (not recorded which) from PBMCs. The CDR3 coding sequence is TGTGCCACCAGTGATTCTTCAGGGAAGCAAGAGACCCAGTACTTC. Its protein is CATSDSSGKQETQYF.